This T cell receptor beta chain stems from a study of response to subunit inactivated influenza vaccine. This CDR3 region has 12 residues. The V and J ends lost 2 bases and 4 bases respectively, with 6 bases between them. TCRdb re-analysed the RT-PCR reads in MiXCR, keeping a single row per CDR3 protein. The table has fewer than 700,000 distinct CDR3 sequences, 10% to 15% seen once. Study results and caveats: The authors suggested that every seasonal influenza vaccination recruits few new T cells.

This clonotype was detected many times. Its antigen is still unknown. This clonotype was obtained from a man aged 50 or older who received an inactivated influenza vaccine. The material sequenced was PBMCs from blood, taken more than 35 days after vaccination. The chain couples TRBV12-3 or TRBV12-4 to TRBJ2-7; D gene unclear. CDR3 DNA: TGTGCCAGCAGTTTAAACGGGTACGAGCAGTACTTC. Its protein product is CASSLNGYEQYF.